These 4 T cell receptor beta chains share one sample of origin, sequenced in a study of blood T cell repertoires in COVID-19. Libraries were prepared by immunoSEQ multiplex PCR; TCRdb keeps only in-frame clonotypes and omits some of them. The table has tens of thousands of clones, less than 85% seen once. Sequenced: peripheral blood. These receptors came from an elderly woman with acute or convalescent COVID-19.

V and J are TRBV20-1 and TRBJ1-4, with 7 positions matching TRBD1. The CDR3 has 15 residues. Germline-derived CDR1 and CDR2 are DFQATT and SNEGSKA (reference sequence). Trimming cost V 3 bases and J 1 base; bases outside gene matches: 5. The CDR3 DNA is TGCAGTGCTAGTGATCACAGGGGAACTAATGAAAAACTGTTTTTT. It translates to CSASDHRGTNEKLFF.

The J gene is TRBJ1-6, the V gene TRBV18, with D possibly matching TRBD1 (6 bases). This CDR3 contains 14 residues. Germline V gene lookup returns CDR1 KGHSH and CDR2 LQKENI. Trimming pared 4 bases from V and 5 bases from J, leaving 9 bases between. CDR3 residues: CASSRDNDNSPLHF. The DNA of the CDR3 is TGTGCCAGCTCACGGGACAACGATAATTCACCCCTCCACTTT. The whole variable domain, filled in from reference TRBV18 and TRBJ1-6, reads NAGVMQNPRHLVRRRGQEARLRCSPMKGHSHVYWYRQLPEEGLKFMVYLQKENIIDESGMPKERFSAEFPKEGPSILRIQQVVRGDSAAYFCASSRDNDNSPLHFGNGTRLTVT.

This clone has only one observation. This chain links TRBV24-1 with TRBJ2-2, with 11 bases matching TRBD2. Germline CDR1 and CDR2: KGHDR and SFDVKD. The CDR3 length is 16 residues. The V gene end was trimmed by 4 bases and the J gene end by 5 bases; junction bases not matched to a gene: 5. The CDR3 nucleotides read TGTGCCACCAGTGACACCGGGACTAGCGGTACCGGGGAGCTGTTTTTT. Protein product: CATSDTGTSGTGELFF.

The V and J genes are TRBV7-9 and TRBJ2-3; TRBD1 matches at 10 bases. The CDR3 is made up of 16 amino acids. Germline lookup yields CDR1 SEHNR and CDR2 FQNEAQ (reference sequence). V shed 3 bases and J 5 bases; nucleotides not matched to a gene: 8. CDR3 sequence: CASSFSRTGGRDTQYF. The CDR3 DNA follows: TGTGCCAGCAGCTTCTCGCGGACAGGGGGTAGAGATACGCAGTATTTT.